The rows below give T cell receptor beta chains drawn from one sample of a study of graft-versus-host responses after intestinal transplantation. What these receptors recognize is not known. Produced via immunoSEQ multiplex PCR; TCRdb's table is partial and in-frame only. There are about 85,000 clones in the sample; 91% occur only once, and around 7.6% lies in the top ten. The source material was unstimulated CD8+ T cells sorted from spleen or lymph node cells, sampled before transplant. These receptors were taken from a human donor who was the organ donor for an intestinal transplant. Both conserved end residues are part of each CDR3. The D gene is left open where the match is weak. The size field is filled for only some rows; it gives once, few, many or a size class.

>TRBD1|NA|TRBJ1-1|TRBV5-1
TGCGCCAGCTCGCCCGGGACAGGGGGAGGAGACACTGAAGCTTTCTTT
CASSPGTGGGDTEAFF
>NA|NA|TRBJ2-1|TRBV6-5
TGTGCCAGCGGCGCGGCAGGGAACAATGAGCAGTTCTTC
CASGAAGNNEQFF
>NA|NA|TRBJ1-1|TRBV7-3
TGTGCCAGCAGCAAAGGAATGAACACTGAAGCTTTCTTT
CASSKGMNTEAFF
>NA|once|TRBJ1-5|TRBV1
TGCACCAGCAGCCAAGGAGAAGTTAGCAATCAGCCCCAGCATTTT
CTSSQGEVSNQPQHF
>NA|NA|TRBJ2-2|TRBV19
TGTGCCAGTAGTACTCTAGTATCCGGGGAGCTGTTTTTT
CASSTLVSGELFF
>NA|NA|TRBJ1-1|TRBV7-9
TGTGCCAGCAGTTCAACCTTGAACACTGAAGCTTTCTTT
CASSSTLNTEAFF
>NA|NA|TRBJ1-1|TRBV19
TGTGCCAGTAGTGAAGGGGTTGGCACTGAAGCTTTCTTT
CASSEGVGTEAFF
>TRBD2|NA|TRBJ2-5|TRBV5-4
TGTGCCAGCAGCTGGACTAGCGGGGGACAAGAGACCCAGTACTTC
CASSWTSGGQETQYF
>TRBD2|NA|TRBJ2-3|TRBV6-4
TGTGCCAGCAGTGTCAGTAGCGGGGGCACAGATACGCAGTATTTT
CASSVSSGGTDTQYF
>TRBD1|NA|TRBJ2-7|TRBV7-9
TGTGCCAGCACCGACCAAAGGCCCGGGGGGACAGGGGGCTACGAGCAGTACTTC
CASTDQRPGGTGGYEQYF